The following is a T cell receptor (beta chain) sequence with its context. The data were taken from a study of blood T cell repertoires in COVID-19. Overall study context: Whether acute or convalescent, the COVID-19 samples came from the United States, Italy and Spain. Sources were T cells, B-cell-depleted T cells, or PBMCs; the material itself was cDNA or gDNA.

Per the study methods: Researchers report that nucleated cell counts were estimated from reference gene primer amplification. TCRdb keeps only in-frame clones here, not all; method: immunoSEQ multiplex PCR. Clone size and V and J calls were adopted from that table, with D and trimming inferred from the DNA. The data hold a few hundred thousand clones, with about 90% observed a single time. V dropped 1 base and J dropped 1 base, with 14 bases sitting between them. Germline V gene data show CDR1 as SGHAT and CDR2 as FQNNGV. The CDR3 covers 17 residues. The V and J genes are TRBV11-2 and TRBJ1-3; a weak D match, TRBD1 (5 bases). Sequencing input: peripheral blood. The source is a woman between 40 and 50 years old with acute or convalescent COVID-19. CDR3 residues: CASSLVGGSLSGNTIYF. In DNA, the CDR3 is TGTGCCAGCAGCTTAGTCGGGGGAAGCCTATCTGGAAACACCATATATTTT.